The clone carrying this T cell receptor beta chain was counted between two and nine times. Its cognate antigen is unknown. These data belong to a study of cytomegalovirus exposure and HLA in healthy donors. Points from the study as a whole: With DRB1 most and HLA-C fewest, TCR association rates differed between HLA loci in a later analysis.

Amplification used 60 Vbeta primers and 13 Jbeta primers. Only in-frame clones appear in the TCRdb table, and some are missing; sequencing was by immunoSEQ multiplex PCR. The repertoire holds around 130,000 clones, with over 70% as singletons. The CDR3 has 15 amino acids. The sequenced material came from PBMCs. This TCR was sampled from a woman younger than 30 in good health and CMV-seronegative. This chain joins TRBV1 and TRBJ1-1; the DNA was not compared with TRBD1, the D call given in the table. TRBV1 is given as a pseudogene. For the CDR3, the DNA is TGCACCAGCAGCCGAGGGACAGGCCCAAACACTGAAGCTTTCTTT. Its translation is CTSSRGTGPNTEAFF.